A single T cell receptor beta chain is shown here with its context. V was clipped by 7 bases and J by 1 base, with 4 bases between them. Germline CDR1 DFQATT, CDR2 SNEGSKA (reference sequence). This CDR3 has 11 amino acids. The data belong to a study of shared clonotypes between healthy human individuals. Healthy adults negative for HIV, lacking recent acute infections or vaccinations, served as donors. Replicate PCRs run on sorted subsets employed 200 ng DNA, approximately 30,000 T cell genomes. Produced via immunoSEQ multiplex PCR; TCRdb's table is partial and in-frame only. The table lists around 1.6 million clones, approximately 98% of them singletons.

Specimen: naive CD4+ T cells sorted from blood. Subset: CD45RA+ positively selected. The rearrangement uses TRBV20-1 and TRBJ1-4; no firm D call. This receptor was identified in a man aged 25-45 years in good health. This CDR3 is CSVGTNEKLFF. CDR3 DNA sequence: TGCAGTGTAGGAACTAATGAAAAACTGTTTTTT.